These 4 T cell receptor beta chains were sequenced from one sample in a study of T cells in Graves' hyperthyroidism and ophthalmopathy. Authors of the study amplified TCR beta CDR3 regions from RNA transcripts. When the TCR CDR3 underwent first-round RT-PCR, the HTBI primer set was used. MiXCR, run by TCRdb on the multiplex PCR reads, gives a single entry per CDR3 protein. Seen here are 480,000 or so distinct CDR3 sequences, 46% observed once, and the top ten hold about 43%. Sequencing used peripheral blood or thyroid tissue (not recorded which). These receptors were taken from an adult woman with Graves' disease, either hyperthyroidism or ophthalmopathy (not recorded which).

As to this clonotype: The germline gene is not matched at one end of the junction; a read error may be the cause. The chain combines TRBV7-9 with TRBJ2-7; D assignment may be TRBD1 or TRBD2 (5 bases each). CDR1 and CDR2 from the germline V gene are SEHNR and FQNEAQ (reference sequence). This CDR3 is 13 amino acids long. CDR3 in amino acids: CASSQPGRYEQYF. In DNA form, the CDR3 reads TGCGCCAGCAGCCAGCCGGGACGGTACGAGCAGTACTTC.

The chain uses TRBV2 and TRBJ1-6, with 7 bases lining up with TRBD1. The CDR3 loop spans 16 amino acids. Germline V lookup: CDR1 SNHLY, CDR2 FYNNEI. J lost 0 bases, V lost 4 bases, and 3 bases had no gene match. The CDR3 region is CASSGQGSSYNSPLHF. The CDR3 DNA sequence: TGTGCCAGCAGTGGACAGGGTAGCTCCTATAATTCACCCCTCCACTTT.

This clonotype was recorded many times. This chain links TRBV2 with TRBJ2-5; D remains unclear. Germline CDR1 SNHLY, CDR2 FYNNEI. The CDR3 loop spans 12 amino acids. Trimming removed 4 bases at V and 5 bases at J, with 8 bases between. The DNA for the CDR3 is TGTGCCAGCAGTGCAACTTCGGAGACCCAGTACTTC. This encodes CASSATSETQYF.

The V and J genes are TRBV29-1 and TRBJ1-2; 9 bases align to TRBD1. Germline trimming cut 6 bases from V and 5 bases from J; bases unmatched to any gene: 13. This CDR3 region has 15 residues. The germline gives CDR1 SQVTM, CDR2 ANQGSEA. This CDR3 is CSVNKPGQGYYGYTF. CDR3 in DNA: TGCAGCGTCAACAAACCCGGACAGGGGTATTATGGCTACACCTTC.